This entry is about one T cell receptor (beta chain). Antigen specificity is unknown. V lost 2 bases to trimming and J lost 0 bases; unmatched junction nucleotides: 6. CDR1 and CDR2 (germline): SGHTA, FQGTGA. The CDR3 is 17 residues long. These data are taken from a study of shared clonotypes between healthy human individuals. General study findings and limits: A handful of donors shared about 5% of their naive CD4 clonotypes. Some clonotypes were shared by all four sorted-subset donors, while others were not shared. The non-shared ones had lower generation probabilities than the shared ones.

TCRdb's table, derived via immunoSEQ multiplex PCR, lists solely in-frame clones and lacks some. This table has a few million clones, 90% to 95% appearing once. CD45RO-negative, CCR7-selected cells formed the naive CD8 fraction, which excluded terminally differentiated effector memory CD45RA+ cells. J is TRBJ2-2 and V is TRBV7-3, with 7 bases fitting TRBD2. Material: naive CD8+ T cells from PBMCs. The receptor was isolated from a man younger than 35 in good health. Some clones in this sample may be carry-over from other donors' samples. CDR3 coding DNA: TGTGCCAGCAGCTTACGGGCTAGCGGTCCGAACACCGGGGAGCTGTTTTTT. Amino acid sequence: CASSLRASGPNTGELFF.